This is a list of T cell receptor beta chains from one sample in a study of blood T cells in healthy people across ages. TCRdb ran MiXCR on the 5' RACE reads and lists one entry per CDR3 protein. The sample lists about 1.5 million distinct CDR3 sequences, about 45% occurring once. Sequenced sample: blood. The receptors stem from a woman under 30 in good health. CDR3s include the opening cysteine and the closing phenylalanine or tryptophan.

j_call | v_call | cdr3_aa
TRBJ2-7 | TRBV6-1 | CASRSRGAHEQYF
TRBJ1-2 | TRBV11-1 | CASRRFGEGRLDGYTF
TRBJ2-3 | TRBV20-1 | CSARDLGSGNTDTQYF
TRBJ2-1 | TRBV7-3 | CAGSLTGDEQFF
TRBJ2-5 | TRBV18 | CASSPLAAGDGETQYF
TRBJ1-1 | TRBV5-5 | CASSLFLEDTEAFF
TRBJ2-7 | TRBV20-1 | CGAFPGRTAHYGQYF
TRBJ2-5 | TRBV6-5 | CASGLIAGAPETQYF
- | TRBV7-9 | CASSLSGASSYNEQYF
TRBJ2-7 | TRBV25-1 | CASSERGGSYEQYF
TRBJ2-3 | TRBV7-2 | CASSLGPRGIDTQYF
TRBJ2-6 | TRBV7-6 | CASNPRRYSGANVLTF
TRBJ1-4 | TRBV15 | CATCPRVGNEKLFF
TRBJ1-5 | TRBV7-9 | CASTRGEDQPQHF
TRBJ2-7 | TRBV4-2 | CATGGQGPYEQYF
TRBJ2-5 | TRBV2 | CASRSRPETQYF
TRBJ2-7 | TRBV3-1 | CASSHLLSSYEQYF
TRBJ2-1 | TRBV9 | CASSVWASGKFFYNEQFF
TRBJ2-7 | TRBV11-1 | CASSWDYQTTYEQYF
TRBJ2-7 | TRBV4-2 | CASSQEGVAGGPLYEQYF
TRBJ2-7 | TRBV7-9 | CASGPGTGIYEQYF
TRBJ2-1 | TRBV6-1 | CATDLLAVDNEQFF
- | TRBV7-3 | CASSILAGYETQYF
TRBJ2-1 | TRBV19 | CASRLTAGSSYNEQFF
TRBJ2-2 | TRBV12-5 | CASGLAPNTGELFF
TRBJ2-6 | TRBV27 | CAIRPSGANVLTF
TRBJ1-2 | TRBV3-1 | CASSQGTRANYGYTF
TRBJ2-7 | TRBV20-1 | CSARARRSYEQYF
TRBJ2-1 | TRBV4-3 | CASSQEAWGAGPLDEQFF
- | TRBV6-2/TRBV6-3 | CASSYSTPPMTSGITYEQYF
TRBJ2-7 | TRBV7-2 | CASSSEPGRRYEQYF
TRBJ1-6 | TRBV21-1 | CASMAGERPPLHF
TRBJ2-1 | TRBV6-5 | CASSEVMKTVYNEQFF
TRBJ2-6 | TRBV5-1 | CASSPLVVSSGANVLTF
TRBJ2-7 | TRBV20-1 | CSARDNLGGGSYEQYF
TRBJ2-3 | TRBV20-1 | CSQTWGGTTDTQYF
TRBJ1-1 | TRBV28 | CASSLAYTEAFF
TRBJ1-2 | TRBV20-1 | CSARVVRTGGANYGYTF
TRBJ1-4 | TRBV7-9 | CASSLGGDRGEKLFF
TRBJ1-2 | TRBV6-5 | CASSSDREANYGYTF
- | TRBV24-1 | CATSPEGTGSHEQYF
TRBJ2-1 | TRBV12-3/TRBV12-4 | CASSFLGAGGPTSNEQFF
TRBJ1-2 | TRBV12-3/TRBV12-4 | CASSWATAVYGYTF
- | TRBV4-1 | CASSQDNRVSAYEQYF
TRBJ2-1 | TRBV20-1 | CSASGGGPNNEQFF
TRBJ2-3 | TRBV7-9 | CASTNARGITDTQYF
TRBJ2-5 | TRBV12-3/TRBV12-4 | CASNHQGVLAQETQYF
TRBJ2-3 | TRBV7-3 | CASSWGLAGPLDTQYF
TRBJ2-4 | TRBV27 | CASSLWGHDRGNIQYF
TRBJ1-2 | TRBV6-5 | CASSYQSLSGYTF
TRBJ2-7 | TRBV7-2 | CASSRGDSNYEQYF
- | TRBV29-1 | CSVEGRRAYNEQYF
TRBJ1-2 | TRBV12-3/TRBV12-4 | CASSLGTASGYTF
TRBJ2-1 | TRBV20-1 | CSANTGSPIGEQFF
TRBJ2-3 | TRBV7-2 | CASSLVASAGSQYF